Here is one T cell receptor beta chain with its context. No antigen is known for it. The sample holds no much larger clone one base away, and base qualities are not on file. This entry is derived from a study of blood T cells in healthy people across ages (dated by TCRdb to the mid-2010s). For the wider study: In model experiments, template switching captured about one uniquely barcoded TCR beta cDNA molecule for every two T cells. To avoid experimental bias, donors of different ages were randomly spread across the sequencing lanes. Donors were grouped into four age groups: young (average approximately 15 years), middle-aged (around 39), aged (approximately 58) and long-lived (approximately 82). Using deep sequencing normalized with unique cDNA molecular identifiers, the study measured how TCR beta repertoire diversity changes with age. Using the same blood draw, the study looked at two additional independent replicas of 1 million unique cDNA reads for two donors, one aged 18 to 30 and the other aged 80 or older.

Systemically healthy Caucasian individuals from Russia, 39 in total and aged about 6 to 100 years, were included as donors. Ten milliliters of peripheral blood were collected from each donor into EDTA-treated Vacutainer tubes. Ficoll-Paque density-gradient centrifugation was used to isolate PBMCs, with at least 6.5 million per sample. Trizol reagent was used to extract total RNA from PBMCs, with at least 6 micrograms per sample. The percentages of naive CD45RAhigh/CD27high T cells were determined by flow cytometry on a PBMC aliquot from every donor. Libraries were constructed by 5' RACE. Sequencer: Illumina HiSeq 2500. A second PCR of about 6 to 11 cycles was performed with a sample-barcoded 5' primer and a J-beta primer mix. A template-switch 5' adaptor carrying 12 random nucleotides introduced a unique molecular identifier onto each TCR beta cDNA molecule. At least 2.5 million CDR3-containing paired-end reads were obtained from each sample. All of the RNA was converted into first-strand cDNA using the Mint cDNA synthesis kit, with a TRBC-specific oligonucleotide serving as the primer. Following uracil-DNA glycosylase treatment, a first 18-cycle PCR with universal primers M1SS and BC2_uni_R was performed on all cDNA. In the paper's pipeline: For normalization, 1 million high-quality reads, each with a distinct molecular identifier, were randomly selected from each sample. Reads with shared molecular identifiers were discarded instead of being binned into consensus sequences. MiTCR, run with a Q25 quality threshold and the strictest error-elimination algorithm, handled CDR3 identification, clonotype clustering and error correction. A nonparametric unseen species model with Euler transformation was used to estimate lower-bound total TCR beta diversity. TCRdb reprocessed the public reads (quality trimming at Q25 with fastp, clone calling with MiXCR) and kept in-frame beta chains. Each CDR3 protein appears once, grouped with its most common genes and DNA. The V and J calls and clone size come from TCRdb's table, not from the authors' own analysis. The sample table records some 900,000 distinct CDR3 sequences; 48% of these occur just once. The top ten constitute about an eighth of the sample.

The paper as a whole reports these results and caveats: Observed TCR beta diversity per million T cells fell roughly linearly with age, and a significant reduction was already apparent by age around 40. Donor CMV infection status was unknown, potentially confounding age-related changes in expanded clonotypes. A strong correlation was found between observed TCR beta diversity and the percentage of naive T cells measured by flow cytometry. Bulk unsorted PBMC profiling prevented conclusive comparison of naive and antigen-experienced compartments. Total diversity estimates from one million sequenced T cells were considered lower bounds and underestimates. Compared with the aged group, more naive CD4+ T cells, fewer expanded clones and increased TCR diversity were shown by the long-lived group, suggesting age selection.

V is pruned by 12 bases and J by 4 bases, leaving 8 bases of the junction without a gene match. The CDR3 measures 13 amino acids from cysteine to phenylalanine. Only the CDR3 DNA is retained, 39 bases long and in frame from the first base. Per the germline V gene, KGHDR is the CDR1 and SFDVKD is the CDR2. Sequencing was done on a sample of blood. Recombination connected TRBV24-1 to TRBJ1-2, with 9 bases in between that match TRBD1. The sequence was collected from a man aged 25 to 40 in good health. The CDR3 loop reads CASYGDRVYGYTF. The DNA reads TGTGCCTCCTATGGGGACAGGGTCTATGGCTACACCTTC.